This is a list of T cell receptor beta chains from one sample in a study of technical replicates of blood from several donors. Sequenced by immunoSEQ multiplex PCR; TCRdb stores in-frame clones only, minus some. The data contain 15,000 to 20,000 clones, roughly 84% of them singletons. The sample taken for sequencing was PBMCs. These receptors were taken from a human donor in good health. Each CDR3 is given with its conserved first and last residue. The order of the fields is D gene, clone size, J gene, V gene, CDR3 protein, CDR3 DNA. A D gene is named only where the DNA matches it firmly. Clone size is not always given. Where it is, it says once, few, many or a class for expanded clones.

TRBD2 | - | TRBJ2-5 | TRBV7-8 | CASSLASLAGVSETQYF | TGTGCCAGCAGCTTAGCGAGCCTAGCGGGAGTTTCGGAGACCCAGTACTTC
- | - | TRBJ1-1 | TRBV5-1 | CASSLAGHSNTEAFF | TGCGCCAGCAGCTTGGCGGGACATTCGAACACTGAAGCTTTCTTT
- | - | TRBJ2-7 | TRBV7-2 | CASSATWGVDYEQYF | TGTGCCAGCAGCGCCACGTGGGGAGTAGACTACGAGCAGTACTTC
TRBD1 | once | TRBJ2-7 | TRBV7-9 | CASSLQTGALDEQYF | TGTGCCAGCAGCTTACAAACAGGGGCCCTCGACGAGCAGTACTTC
- | - | TRBJ2-1 | TRBV19 | CASIASGVNEQFF | TGTGCCAGTATCGCTTCGGGGGTCAATGAGCAGTTCTTC
- | - | TRBJ2-2 | TRBV19 | CASTTVAAGELFF | TGTGCCAGTACAACGGTTGCGGCCGGGGAGCTGTTTTTT
TRBD1 | - | TRBJ2-7 | TRBV6-1 | CASSRSGTGGYEQYF | TGTGCCAGCAGTCGCTCGGGGACAGGGGGCTACGAGCAGTACTTC
TRBD2 | - | TRBJ2-7 | TRBV30 | CAWSHGLADTYEQYF | TGTGCCTGGAGTCATGGACTAGCGGATACCTACGAGCAGTACTTC
- | - | TRBJ1-2 | TRBV10-3 | CATREGRNYGYTF | TGTGCCACCCGGGAGGGCCGTAACTATGGCTACACCTTC
- | once | TRBJ2-7 | TRBV7-9 | CASSLPGVEQYF | TGTGCCAGCAGCTTACCGGGGGTCGAGCAGTACTTC
- | - | TRBJ1-1 | TRBV10-1 | CASSAGRHTEAFF | TGCGCCAGCTCGGCAGGGAGGCACACTGAAGCTTTCTTT
- | few | TRBJ1-1 | TRBV27 | CASSLIIGETRTEAFF | TGTGCCAGCAGTTTAATCATAGGTGAGACAAGGACTGAAGCTTTCTTT
- | - | TRBJ1-2 | TRBV18 | CASSPKGLKLINYGYTF | TGTGCCAGCTCACCGAAGGGACTGAAGCTAATTAACTATGGCTACACCTTC
TRBD1 | - | TRBJ1-4 | TRBV6-5 | CASSFKQGAGEKLFF | TGTGCCAGCAGTTTCAAACAGGGGGCTGGCGAAAAACTGTTTTTT
- | - | TRBJ2-4 | TRBV5-1 | CASSLGTVKNIQYF | TGCGCCAGCAGCTTGGGGACAGTTAAAAACATTCAGTACTTC
TRBD2 | - | TRBJ2-1 | TRBV5-1 | CASSLGLAGGPSNEQFF | TGCGCCAGCAGCTTGGGGCTAGCGGGAGGGCCGTCAAATGAGCAGTTCTTC
- | few | TRBJ1-2 | TRBV7-5 | CVRSLEPPEGVEGYTF | TGTGTCAGAAGCTTAGAACCCCCCGAGGGGGTGGAGGGCTACACCTTC
TRBD1 | - | TRBJ2-1 | TRBV11-3 | CASSLGRAGTANEQFF | TGTGCCAGCAGCTTAGGCAGGGCCGGGACAGCTAATGAGCAGTTCTTC
TRBD2 | - | TRBJ2-1 | TRBV11-2 | CASSSTGTSGSYLYNEQFF | TGTGCCAGCAGCTCTACCGGGACTAGCGGGAGTTACCTCTACAATGAGCAGTTCTTC
- | - | TRBJ1-5 | TRBV27 | CAIIRGPQHF | TGTGCCATCATCCGCGGGCCCCAGCATTTT
TRBD2 | - | TRBJ2-1 | TRBV11-2 | CASSLLLAGGGNEQFF | TGTGCCAGCAGCTTACTACTAGCGGGAGGGGGCAATGAGCAGTTCTTC
TRBD1 | - | TRBJ1-2 | TRBV5-5 | CASSRSRVGTGRVYTF | TGTGCCAGCAGCCGAAGTAGGGTCGGGACAGGCCGTGTCTACACCTTC
- | - | TRBJ1-1 | TRBV6-1 | CASSEYIMNTEAFF | TGTGCCAGCAGTGAATACATTATGAACACTGAAGCTTTCTTT
TRBD1 | - | TRBJ1-2 | TRBV10-3 | CTISQDREGYTF | TGTACCATCAGTCAGGACAGGGAGGGCTACACCTTC
- | few | TRBJ1-5 | TRBV10-3 | CAISGSSNQPQHF | TGTGCCATTTCAGGGTCTTCGAATCAGCCCCAGCATTTT
TRBD2 | - | TRBJ2-3 | TRBV6-4 | CASSDSLGAGGLDTQYF | TGTGCCAGCAGTGACTCATTGGGAGCGGGAGGGCTAGATACGCAGTATTTT
TRBD1 | - | TRBJ2-3 | TRBV30 | CAWSRGQGLTDTQYF | TGTGCCTGGAGTCGTGGACAGGGGCTCACAGATACGCAGTATTTT
TRBD2 | - | TRBJ2-3 | TRBV4-1 | CASSELAGGGTDTQYF | TGCGCCAGCAGCGAATTAGCGGGCGGGGGCACAGATACGCAGTATTTT
- | - | TRBJ2-1 | TRBV11-2 | CASSLDGSAYNEQFF | TGTGCCAGCAGCTTAGATGGTTCAGCCTACAATGAGCAGTTCTTC
- | - | TRBJ2-5 | TRBV7-9 | CASSLKGGETQYF | TGTGCCAGCAGCTTAAAGGGGGGGGAGACCCAGTACTTC
TRBD1 | - | TRBJ2-7 | TRBV9 | CASSVGPIGTGLAYEQYF | TGTGCCAGCAGCGTAGGACCCATCGGGACAGGGCTCGCCTACGAGCAGTACTTC
TRBD2 | - | TRBJ2-1 | TRBV27 | CASTPGLAGGQREQFF | TGTGCCAGCACCCCCGGACTAGCGGGAGGGCAGCGGGAGCAGTTCTTC
TRBD2 | - | TRBJ2-1 | TRBV7-7 | CASTLSTLKLAGVRNEQFF | TGTGCCAGCACCCTTAGTACCTTAAAACTAGCGGGGGTACGGAATGAGCAGTTCTTC
TRBD2 | once | TRBJ2-2 | TRBV9 | CASSVTSGSLVTGELFF | TGTGCCAGCAGCGTGACTAGCGGGAGCCTCGTCACCGGGGAGCTGTTTTTT
TRBD1 | - | TRBJ1-5 | TRBV7-6 | CASSVRTGANQPQHF | TGTGCCAGCAGCGTACGGACAGGGGCCAATCAGCCCCAGCATTTT
TRBD2 | - | TRBJ2-7 | TRBV29-1 | CSVVIAGELYEQYF | TGCAGCGTTGTCATAGCGGGAGAACTCTACGAGCAGTACTTC
TRBD2 | once | TRBJ2-2 | TRBV9 | CASSVVSLAGGGRELFF | TGTGCCAGCAGCGTAGTCTCCCTAGCGGGAGGGGGCAGGGAGCTGTTTTTT
- | - | TRBJ2-7 | TRBV6-1 | CASSVSPLGSSYEQYF | TGTGCCAGCAGTGTTTCTCCGTTGGGCAGTAGCTACGAGCAGTACTTC
- | - | TRBJ1-1 | TRBV6-5 | CASSLGDPPRAFF | TGTGCCAGCAGCCTCGGGGATCCCCCCCGAGCTTTCTTT
- | - | TRBJ1-3 | TRBV30 | CAWMWGRGRNTIYF | TGTGCCTGGATGTGGGGCAGGGGAAGGAACACCATATATTTT
- | - | TRBJ2-3 | TRBV9 | CASSVNGASTDTQYF | TGTGCCAGCAGCGTAAACGGAGCTAGCACAGATACGCAGTATTTT